This passage covers 32 T cell receptor beta chains from one sample sequenced in a study of Ad26.COV2.S vaccination and SARS-CoV-2 variants. This sample's treatment: some 20 received Ad26.COV2.S at low or high dose, single or two shots; 5 received placebo; per-sample allocation not given. Specimens were obtained on day 63 following the first vaccine or placebo injection. Only in-frame clones appear in the TCRdb table, and some are missing; sequencing was by immunoSEQ multiplex PCR. The table has roughly 400,000 clones, 90% seen once. The sample was peripheral blood, taken in a trial of Ad26.COV2.S vaccine versus placebo. These receptors all come from a person aged 18-65 years who received the Ad26.COV2.S COVID-19 vaccine or a placebo.

V gene TRBV28 combines with J gene TRBJ2-3; D may be TRBD1 (5 bases). CDR3 length: 16 amino acids. Trimming pared 2 bases from V and 1 base from J, leaving 13 bases between. Germline values: CDR1 MDHEN, CDR2 SYDVKM. This CDR3 reads CASSLSPGSGTDTQYF. The CDR3 region has the DNA TGTGCCAGCAGTTTAAGTCCAGGGTCGGGCACAGATACGCAGTATTTT.

V and J are TRBV2 and TRBJ2-2; 9 bases are a match to TRBD2. V was pared by 5 bases and J by 5 bases, with 6 bases of the junction left unmatched. Germline V gene data show CDR1 as SNHLY and CDR2 as FYNNEI. This CDR3 spans 15 amino acids. The DNA for the CDR3 is TGTGCCAGCAGTTGGCTAGCGGGATTGACCGGGGAGCTGTTTTTT. Amino acids: CASSWLAGLTGELFF.

The rearrangement uses TRBV2 and TRBJ1-5; D is perhaps TRBD1 (6 bases). Germline values: CDR1 SNHLY, CDR2 FYNNEI. The CDR3 has 13 amino acids. The germline V and J ends were trimmed by 4 bases and 3 bases, with 7 bases remaining between them. The CDR3 loop is CASSGDINQPQHF. The CDR3 DNA reads as TGTGCCAGCAGTGGGGACATCAATCAGCCCCAGCATTTT.

The chain recombines TRBV11-2 with TRBJ1-1; the D is unclear. There are 13 residues in the CDR3. Trimming removed 0 bases at V and 2 bases at J, with 4 bases between. Germline V gene sequence: CDR1 SGHAT, CDR2 FQNNGV. Here the CDR3 reads CASSLESNTEAFF. CDR3 bases: TGTGCCAGCAGCTTAGAGTCAAACACTGAAGCTTTCTTT.

The chain joins TRBV24-1 to TRBJ2-3, with D possibly being TRBD2 (6 bases). Trimming stripped 4 bases from V and 3 bases from J, with 13 bases between. This CDR3 is 15 amino acids long. Germline CDR1 KGHDR, CDR2 SFDVKD. The CDR3 here is CATSETGVRTDTQYF. The CDR3, as DNA: TGTGCCACCAGTGAAACGGGAGTGAGAACAGATACGCAGTATTTT.

V gene TRBV6-2 or TRBV6-3 combines with J gene TRBJ2-4; possibly TRBD1 for D (5 bases). V was trimmed by 6 bases and J by 0 bases, leaving 18 bases between them. The CDR3 is 17 residues long. Looked up from germline, CDR1 is MNHEY and CDR2 is SVGEGT. CDR3 nucleotide sequence: TGTGCCAGCAGCACCCCGCTGGGGCCACTAGCCAAAAACATTCAGTACTTC. This codes for CASSTPLGPLAKNIQYF.

V is TRBV20-1 and J is TRBJ1-1; D is unresolved. Germline CDR1 and CDR2: DFQATT and SNEGSKA (reference sequence). Trimming stripped 3 bases from V and 4 bases from J, with 6 bases between. The CDR3 is 11 residues long. The chain's CDR3 is CSASGVTEAFF. The CDR3 nucleotides read TGCAGTGCTAGCGGTGTCACTGAAGCTTTCTTT.

This sequence joins TRBV27 and TRBJ2-7; the match to TRBD2 covers 8 bases. The germline V gene encodes CDR1 MNHEY and CDR2 SMNVEV (reference sequence). Germline trimming cut 4 bases from V and 7 bases from J; bases unmatched to any gene: 3. The CDR3 loop spans 12 amino acids. In DNA form, the CDR3 reads TGTGCCAGCAGTTCCAGCGGGAGAGAGCAGTACTTC. Amino acid sequence: CASSSSGREQYF.

The chain recombines TRBV7-2 with TRBJ2-7; D is ambiguous. The CDR3 is 14 residues long. Germline V lookup: CDR1 SGHTA, CDR2 FQGNSA. V was clipped by 0 bases and J by 7 bases, with 13 bases between them. CDR3 sequence (DNA): TGTGCCAGCAGCTTAGCCCATCGTAATTTGGAGCAGTACTTC. Protein sequence: CASSLAHRNLEQYF.

The genes are TRBV9 and TRBJ2-1, with D hard to call. CDR3 length: 13 residues. V gave up 0 bases and J gave up 3 bases, with 4 bases separating them. The germline V gene has CDR1 SGDLS and CDR2 YYNGEE. The DNA of the CDR3 is TGTGCCAGCAGCGTAGGCATCTACAATGAGCAGTTCTTC. As protein: CASSVGIYNEQFF.

The V gene is TRBV28, the J gene TRBJ2-7; TRBD1 matches at 7 bases. V lost 5 bases to trimming and J lost 0 bases; unmatched junction nucleotides: 4. The CDR3 runs 14 residues. Germline CDR1 MDHEN, CDR2 SYDVKM. Written as DNA, the CDR3 is TGTGCCAGCAGTCCCGGGACAGTCTCCTACGAGCAGTACTTC. Translated: CASSPGTVSYEQYF.

Comment on this clone: One end of the junction varies from germline; a read error may be responsible. The chain has TRBV12-3 or TRBV12-4 and TRBJ2-3; the D call may be TRBD1 or TRBD2 (5 bases each). CDR3 length equals 12 residues. The CDR3: CASSSRRDGSNF. CDR3 sequence (DNA): TGTGCCAGCAGTTCTCGACGGGACGGGTCTAATTTT.

The rearrangement uses TRBV4-1 and TRBJ2-7; 9 bases match TRBD1. The trim removed 0 bases at V and 2 bases at J, leaving 2 bases unmatched. The CDR3 is 15 amino acids. Germline CDR1 MGHRA, CDR2 YSYEKL. The CDR3 is CASSQDRQGAYEQYF. CDR3 nucleotides: TGCGCCAGCAGCCAAGATCGACAGGGGGCCTACGAGCAGTACTTC.

In its sample, this clone was seen many times. Other DNA sequences of this sample code for an identical CDR3. V and J are TRBV3-1 (or the pseudogene TRBV3-2) and TRBJ1-1; D remains unclear. The CDR3 is 13 residues long. CDR1 is LGHDT and CDR2 is YNNKEL in the germline V gene (reference sequence). The V end lost 3 bases, the J end lost 3 bases, and 8 bases lay between the germline ends. CDR3 coding DNA: TGTGCCAGCAGCCAGAGAGCGGACACTGAAGCTTTCTTT. Translated, it gives CASSQRADTEAFF.

The chain is built from TRBV28 and TRBJ2-7, with D uncertain. The V end lost 7 bases, the J end lost 4 bases, and 11 bases lay between the germline ends. CDR1 and CDR2 from the germline V gene are MDHEN and SYDVKM. The CDR3 extends over 12 amino acids. CDR3 nucleotide sequence: TGTGCCAGCACTGCGGCGGCGTACGAGCAGTACTTC. It codes for CASTAAAYEQYF.

The V call is TRBV7-9, the J call TRBJ2-7, with 12 nucleotides matching TRBD2. This CDR3 contains 15 residues. Germline CDR1 SEHNR, CDR2 FQNEAQ (reference sequence). V shed 4 bases, J shed 3 bases, and the junction held 4 bases outside the gene matches. The CDR3 region is CASSSPTSGSYEQYF. The DNA for the CDR3 is TGTGCCAGCAGCTCCCCGACTAGCGGGAGCTACGAGCAGTACTTC.

The V gene is TRBV21-1, the J gene TRBJ2-3; the table gives TRBD2 as D, unverified against the DNA. TRBV21-1 is given as a pseudogene. CDR3 size: 13 residues. The CDR3 coding sequence is TGTGCCAGCAGCAATAGTTTCCCAGATACGCAGTATTTT. The encoded protein is CASSNSFPDTQYF.

The gene calls are TRBV24-1 and TRBJ1-5, with D perhaps TRBD1 (6 bases). Trimming cost V 5 bases and J 0 bases, with 16 bases left between them. CDR3 length equals 17 residues. The V gene's germline CDR1 is KGHDR and CDR2 SFDVKD. The CDR3 is CATSGNQGRYSNQPQHF. The CDR3 DNA reads as TGTGCCACCAGTGGAAATCAGGGGCGTTATAGCAATCAGCCCCAGCATTTT.

The gene calls are TRBV10-3 and TRBJ2-2; 9 bases are a match to TRBD2. The junction had 11 bases not matched to a gene; V was cut back by 3 bases and J by 6 bases. Germline loops: CDR1 ENHRY, CDR2 SYGVKD. The CDR3 extends over 17 amino acids. Here the CDR3 DNA reads TGTGCCATCAGTGAACGCCTTAGCGGGGGTCGGGCCGGGGAGCTGTTTTTT. Protein product: CAISERLSGGRAGELFF.

The chain joins TRBV15 to TRBJ1-5; D not resolved. V dropped 4 bases and J dropped 0 bases, with 10 bases sitting between them. From germline, CDR1 is LNHNV and CDR2 YYDKDF (reference sequence). The CDR3 extends over 15 amino acids. The DNA for the CDR3 is TGTGCCACCAGCATAACTGGGAATAGCAATCAGCCCCAGCATTTT. It is translated as CATSITGNSNQPQHF.

The chain joins TRBV24-1 to TRBJ2-7; D possibly corresponds to TRBD1 (5 bases). The V gene's germline CDR1 is KGHDR and CDR2 SFDVKD. The CDR3 runs 13 residues. Trimming cost V 4 bases and J 4 bases, with 10 bases left between them. The CDR3 nucleotides read TGTGCCACCAGTGACGGAGACAGTTACGAGCAGTACTTC. This encodes CATSDGDSYEQYF.

The chain uses TRBV5-1 and TRBJ2-1; D might be TRBD1 (6 bases). Germline CDR1 reads SGHRS; CDR2 reads YFSETQ. V was trimmed by 5 bases and J by 5 bases, leaving 20 bases between them. This CDR3 spans 16 amino acids. The CDR3 protein is CASRPYRDPFHNEQFF. The CDR3 DNA is TGCGCCAGCAGGCCCTACAGGGACCCATTCCACAATGAGCAGTTCTTC.

This chain uses TRBV2 with TRBJ2-5, with 10 bases lining up with TRBD2. Trimming cost V 6 bases and J 6 bases; bases outside gene matches: 10. The CDR3 loop spans 15 amino acids. The V gene's germline CDR1 is SNHLY and CDR2 FYNNEI. The CDR3 region is CASSDGAGGPKTQYF. CDR3 sequence (DNA): TGTGCCAGCAGCGATGGAGCGGGAGGGCCGAAGACCCAGTACTTC.

The chain joins TRBV7-2 to TRBJ1-1; 7 bases match TRBD1. J lost 0 bases, V lost 7 bases, and 5 bases had no gene match. Germline V gene data show CDR1 as SGHTA and CDR2 as FQGNSA. The CDR3 contains 14 residues. The CDR3 bases are TGTGCCAGCAACCCCGGGACAGTGAACACTGAAGCTTTCTTT. As protein: CASNPGTVNTEAFF.

This sequence joins TRBV3-1 (or the pseudogene TRBV3-2) and TRBJ2-7, with D maybe TRBD1 (6 bases). Germline loops: CDR1 LGHDT, CDR2 YNNKEL (reference sequence). The CDR3 covers 14 residues. The V end was cut by 3 bases, the J end by 3 bases, with 12 bases between. The chain's CDR3 is CASSHLGQIYEQYF. CDR3 sequence (DNA): TGTGCCAGCAGCCATCTAGGACAGATCTACGAGCAGTACTTC.

Written as DNA, the CDR3 is TGTGCCAGCAGTTACCAGGGGGCTGGGGGCACTGAAGCTTTCTTT. Protein: CASSYQGAGGTEAFF. The rearrangement links TRBV6-5 to TRBJ1-1; 8 positions match TRBD1. With V trimmed by 2 bases and J by 4 bases, 6 bases remained unmatched. The CDR3 spans 15 residues. Per germline, CDR1 MNHEY and CDR2 SVGAGI.

The genes are TRBV30 and TRBJ2-1; the match to TRBD2 covers 9 bases. This CDR3 spans 15 amino acids. The V gene's germline CDR1 is GTSNPN and CDR2 SVGIG (reference sequence). The J segment lost 6 bases and the V segment lost 1 base, leaving 7 bases of the junction unmatched. As DNA, the CDR3 is TGTGCCTGGAGTGGGGGCAGCGGGAGGTTCAATGAGCAGTTCTTC. Translated: CAWSGGSGRFNEQFF.

This clone was observed a few times. The chain recombines TRBV4-2 with TRBJ2-2, with 8 bases identical to TRBD2. CDR3 length: 17 residues. V was clipped by 0 bases and J by 2 bases; unmatched bases: 5. Germline CDR1 reads LGHNA; CDR2 reads YNFKEQ. The CDR3 reads CASSQDRVAGNTGELFF. CDR3 coding DNA: TGTGCCAGCAGCCAAGATCGGGTAGCGGGAAACACCGGGGAGCTGTTTTTT.

This clone showed up just a few times. This rearrangement joins TRBV4-1 to TRBJ2-7; D call uncertain. Germline loops: CDR1 MGHRA, CDR2 YSYEKL. The CDR3 consists of 14 residues. V shed 4 bases and J shed 0 bases, with 10 bases lying between them. CDR3 coding DNA: TGCGCCAGCAGCCGACCTCAGAACTCCTACGAGCAGTACTTC. It specifies CASSRPQNSYEQYF.

The chain employs TRBV3-1 (or the pseudogene TRBV3-2) and TRBJ1-6; 9 positions match TRBD1. V lost 1 base, J lost 10 bases, and 2 bases stayed unmatched. Germline CDR1 LGHDT, CDR2 YNNKEL (reference sequence). The CDR3 extends over 14 amino acids. CDR3: CASSQVTGGSPLHF. The CDR3 DNA is TGTGCCAGCAGCCAAGTGACAGGGGGATCACCCCTCCACTTT.

In this sample, this clone turned up once. For the CDR3, the DNA is TGTGCCAGCAGCCAGACTAGCGGGGGTTCCTACAATGAGCAGTTCTTC. Translating gives CASSQTSGGSYNEQFF. The chain carries TRBV7-2 and TRBJ2-1, with 12 bases that match TRBD2. V was pared by 5 bases and J by 1 base, with 3 bases of the junction left unmatched. The CDR3 sequence is 16 residues long. The germline V gene encodes CDR1 SGHTA and CDR2 FQGNSA.

The CDR3 spells CASSLDWGSTDTQYF. CDR3 sequence (DNA): TGTGCCAGCAGCTTAGATTGGGGATCCACAGATACGCAGTATTTT. The gene calls are TRBV11-2 and TRBJ2-3, with D unresolved. The CDR3 spans 15 residues. V was pared by 0 bases and J by 2 bases, with 9 bases between. Per the germline V gene, CDR1 is SGHAT and CDR2 is FQNNGV.